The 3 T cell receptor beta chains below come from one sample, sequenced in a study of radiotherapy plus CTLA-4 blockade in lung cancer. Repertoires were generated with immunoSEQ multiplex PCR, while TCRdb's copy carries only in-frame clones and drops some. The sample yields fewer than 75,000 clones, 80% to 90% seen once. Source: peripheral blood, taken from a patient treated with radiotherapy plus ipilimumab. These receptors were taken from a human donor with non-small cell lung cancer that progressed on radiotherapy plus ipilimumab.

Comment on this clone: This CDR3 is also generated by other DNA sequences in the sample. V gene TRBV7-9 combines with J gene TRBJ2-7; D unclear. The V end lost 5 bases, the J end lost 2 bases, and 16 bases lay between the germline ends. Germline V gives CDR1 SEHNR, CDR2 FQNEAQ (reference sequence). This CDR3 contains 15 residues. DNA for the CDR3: TGTGCCAGCAGCGTGGGGTGGCAAGGAACCTACGAGCAGTACTTC. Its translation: CASSVGWQGTYEQYF.

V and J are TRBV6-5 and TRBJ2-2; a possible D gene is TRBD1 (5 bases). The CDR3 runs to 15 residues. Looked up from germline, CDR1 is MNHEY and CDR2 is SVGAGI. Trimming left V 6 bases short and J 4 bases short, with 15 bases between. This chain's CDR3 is CASRYGQGITGELFF. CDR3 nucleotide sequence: TGTGCCAGCAGATACGGACAAGGGATCACCGGGGAGCTGTTTTTT.

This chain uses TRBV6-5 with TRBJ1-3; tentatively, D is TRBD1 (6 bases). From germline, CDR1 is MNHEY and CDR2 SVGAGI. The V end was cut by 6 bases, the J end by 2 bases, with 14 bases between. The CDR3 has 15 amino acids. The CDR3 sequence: CASRFGQTPGNTIYF. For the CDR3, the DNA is TGTGCCAGCAGATTCGGACAGACACCTGGAAACACCATATATTTT.